A selection of T cell receptor beta chains follows, all from one sample in a study of T cell changes during pregnancy in multiple sclerosis. Profiled with immunoSEQ multiplex PCR; TCRdb holds only in-frame clones, not every one. The table includes some 44,000 clones, over 75% detected once. This sample comprised CD4+ T cells from peripheral blood mononuclear cells, obtained before pregnancy. Receptors originate from a female donor with multiple sclerosis, enrolled in a pregnancy study. CDR3s include the opening cysteine and the closing phenylalanine or tryptophan. D genes are given only for firm matches.

v_gene,d_gene,j_gene,len,CDR3aa,CDR3nt
TRBV19,TRBD2,TRBJ2-1,16,CASSIPGTSGRVEQFF,TGTGCCAGTAGTATTCCCGGGACTAGCGGGAGGGTTGAGCAGTTCTTC
TRBV9,TRBD1,TRBJ2-6,19,CASGKGTGTGGSGANVLTF,TGTGCCAGCGGGAAAGGTACCGGGACAGGGGGCTCTGGGGCCAACGTCCTGACTTTC
TRBV6-6,-,TRBJ1-2,13,CASSPGHHYGYTF,TGTGCCAGCAGCCCCGGACACCACTATGGCTACACCTTC
TRBV4-3,-,TRBJ1-1,14,CASSQRLLNTEAFF,TGCGCCAGCAGCCAGCGGCTTTTGAACACTGAAGCTTTCTTT
TRBV6-5,-,TRBJ2-1,14,CASSYSSSVHEQFF,TGTGCCAGCAGTTATTCGAGCAGCGTCCATGAGCAGTTCTTC
TRBV28,-,TRBJ1-1,14,CASLRGGGNTEAFF,TGTGCCAGCCTTCGGGGGGGCGGGAACACTGAAGCTTTCTTT
TRBV7-9,-,TRBJ1-2,16,CASSLAIGDSLFGYTF,TGTGCCAGCAGCTTAGCTATCGGGGACTCGTTATTTGGCTACACCTTC
TRBV27,TRBD2,TRBJ2-5,16,CASSFGTSGEEETQYF,TGTGCCAGCAGTTTTGGAACTAGCGGGGAGGAAGAGACCCAGTACTTC
TRBV5-4,TRBD1,TRBJ1-4,15,CASSLGDRGHEKLFF,TGTGCCAGCAGCTTAGGAGACAGGGGACATGAAAAACTGTTTTTT
TRBV25-1,TRBD1,TRBJ1-5,15,CASSSGTEINQPQHF,TGTGCCAGCAGCTCGGGGACAGAGATAAATCAGCCCCAGCATTTT
TRBV4-3,-,TRBJ1-4,15,CASSQERGAGEKLFF,TGCGCCAGCAGCCAAGAGCGGGGGGCAGGTGAAAAACTGTTTTTT
TRBV21-1,-,TRBJ1-5,18,CASRTGDPCFFSNQPQHF,TGTGCCAGCAGAACAGGGGACCCATGTTTTTTTAGCAATCAGCCCCAGCATTTT
TRBV19,TRBD1,TRBJ2-3,13,CATADRGRDTQYF,TGTGCCACCGCCGACAGGGGGAGAGATACGCAGTATTTT
TRBV15,-,TRBJ2-3,14,CATSRAGGTDTQYF,TGTGCCACCAGCAGAGCGGGGGGCACAGATACGCAGTATTTT
TRBV10-3,TRBD1,TRBJ1-5,14,CAISQYRGEQPQHF,TGTGCCATCAGCCAGTACAGGGGGGAACAGCCCCAGCATTTT
TRBV2,TRBD2,TRBJ2-1,15,CASSDGAGGTHEQFF,TGTGCCAGCAGTGACGGGGCGGGGGGTACCCATGAGCAGTTCTTC
TRBV19,TRBD1,TRBJ2-2,18,CASSRGTGGAGGTGELFF,TGTGCCAGTAGTAGGGGGACAGGGGGCGCAGGAGGCACCGGGGAGCTGTTTTTT
TRBV5-5,TRBD1,TRBJ1-4,18,CASSPPPGQGASDEKLFF,TGTGCCAGCAGCCCCCCACCGGGACAGGGGGCTTCGGATGAAAAACTGTTTTTT
TRBV5-1,-,TRBJ2-5,14,CASSLAGSGETQYF,TGCGCCAGCAGCTTGGCCGGCAGCGGGGAGACCCAGTACTTC
TRBV7-2,TRBD1,TRBJ1-1,16,CASSLEPVGGYTEAFF,TGTGCCAGCAGCTTAGAGCCGGTAGGGGGCTACACTGAAGCTTTCTTT
TRBV7-3,-,TRBJ2-2,12,CASSFGLGELFF,TGTGCCAGCAGCTTTGGACTCGGGGAGCTGTTTTTT
TRBV12-5,TRBD2,TRBJ2-3,16,CASGLVLAGGADTQYF,TGTGCTAGTGGTTTGGTACTAGCGGGGGGGGCAGATACGCAGTATTTT
TRBV28,TRBD1,TRBJ1-5,15,CASSTGDQWNQPQHF,TGTGCCAGCAGTACAGGGGATCAGTGGAATCAGCCCCAGCATTTT
TRBV5-4,TRBD1,TRBJ2-3,13,CASSRDRGDTQYF,TGTGCCAGCAGCAGGGACAGGGGTGATACGCAGTATTTT
TRBV11-2,-,TRBJ2-2,15,CASSYVRENTGELFF,TGTGCCAGCAGTTACGTACGGGAGAACACCGGGGAGCTGTTTTTT
TRBV7-2,TRBD2,TRBJ2-7,15,CASSLSSSGRAGQYF,TGTGCCAGCAGCTTAAGTTCCAGCGGGAGGGCCGGGCAGTACTTC
TRBV21-1,-,TRBJ1-5,15,CASRDREDSNQPQHF,TGTGCCAGCAGGGACAGGGAAGATAGCAATCAGCCCCAGCATTTT
TRBV15,-,TRBJ1-3,17,CATSRSPGPGSGNTIYF,TGTGCCACCAGCAGATCGCCGGGTCCAGGGTCTGGAAACACCATATATTTT
TRBV19,TRBD1,TRBJ2-2,16,CASSIDAGQGPGELFF,TGTGCCAGTAGTATAGATGCTGGACAGGGGCCCGGGGAGCTGTTTTTT
TRBV29-1,-,TRBJ2-1,16,CSVARDFSFPSNEQFF,TGCAGCGTTGCCCGGGACTTTTCCTTCCCGTCCAATGAGCAGTTCTTC
TRBV27,-,TRBJ1-2,17,CASRFVNWTPRGYGYTF,TGTGCCAGCCGTTTCGTCAATTGGACCCCCCGGGGCTATGGCTACACCTTC
TRBV2,TRBD2,TRBJ2-2,15,CASKRTSANTGELFF,TGTGCCAGCAAGCGGACTAGCGCGAACACCGGGGAGCTGTTTTTT
TRBV6-1,-,TRBJ1-2,15,CASSEWYGGLYGYTF,TGTGCCAGCAGTGAATGGTATGGGGGACTCTATGGCTACACCTTC
TRBV5-1,-,TRBJ1-6,14,CASSLGPEGSPLHF,TGCGCCAGCAGCTTGGGGCCGGAGGGATCACCCCTCCACTTT
TRBV18,-,TRBJ2-3,16,CASSLYPGSLTDTQYF,TGTGCCAGCTCACTCTACCCGGGATCTCTCACAGATACGCAGTATTTT
TRBV5-4,-,TRBJ1-1,15,CASSPRRVRDTEAFF,TGTGCCAGCAGCCCCCGTCGTGTGCGGGACACTGAAGCTTTCTTT
TRBV7-3,-,TRBJ2-1,13,CASRRDSYNEQFF,TGTGCCAGCAGACGGGACTCCTACAATGAGCAGTTCTTC
TRBV6-5,-,TRBJ2-3,11,CASITGDTQYF,TGTGCCAGCATAACCGGAGATACGCAGTATTTT
TRBV29-1,-,TRBJ2-2,12,CSVGGAARGRFF,TGCAGCGTGGGAGGAGCGGCCCGGGGTAGGTTTTTT
TRBV6-6,-,TRBJ1-5,16,CASSSGTAGSNQPQHF,TGTGCCAGCAGTTCTGGGACGGCGGGGAGCAATCAGCCCCAGCATTTT
TRBV19,-,TRBJ1-1,13,CASSINMNTEAFF,TGTGCCAGTAGTATAAACATGAACACTGAAGCTTTCTTT
TRBV29-1,TRBD1,TRBJ1-2,14,CSVAPGTDSYGYTF,TGCAGCGTCGCCCCCGGGACAGACTCATATGGCTACACCTTC
TRBV28,-,TRBJ1-5,16,CASSPGGRGRNQPQHF,TGTGCCAGCAGTCCGGGGGGCCGTGGACGCAATCAGCCCCAGCATTTT